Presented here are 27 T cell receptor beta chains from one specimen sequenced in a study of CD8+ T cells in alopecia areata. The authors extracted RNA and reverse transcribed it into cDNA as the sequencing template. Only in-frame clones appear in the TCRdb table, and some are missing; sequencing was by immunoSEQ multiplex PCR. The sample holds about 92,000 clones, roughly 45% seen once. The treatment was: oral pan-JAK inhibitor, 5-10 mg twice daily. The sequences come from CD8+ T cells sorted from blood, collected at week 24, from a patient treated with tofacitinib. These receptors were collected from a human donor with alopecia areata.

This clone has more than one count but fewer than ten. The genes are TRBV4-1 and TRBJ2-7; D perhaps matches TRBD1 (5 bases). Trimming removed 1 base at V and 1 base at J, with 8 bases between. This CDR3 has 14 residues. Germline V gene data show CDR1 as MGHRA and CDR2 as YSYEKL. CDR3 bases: TGCGCCAGCAGCCAAGCAGGGTGGTCCTACGAGCAGTACTTC. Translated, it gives CASSQAGWSYEQYF.

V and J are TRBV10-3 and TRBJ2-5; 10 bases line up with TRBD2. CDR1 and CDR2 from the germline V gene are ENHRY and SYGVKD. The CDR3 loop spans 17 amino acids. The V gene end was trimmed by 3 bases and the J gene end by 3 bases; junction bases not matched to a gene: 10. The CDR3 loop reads CAISDGLAGDGEETQYF. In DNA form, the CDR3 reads TGTGCCATCAGTGATGGGCTAGCGGGAGATGGGGAAGAGACCCAGTACTTC.

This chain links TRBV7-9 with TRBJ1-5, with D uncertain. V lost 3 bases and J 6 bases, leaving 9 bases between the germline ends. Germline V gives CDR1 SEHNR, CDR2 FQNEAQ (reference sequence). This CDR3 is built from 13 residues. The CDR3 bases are TGTGCCAGCAGCTTGGGCCCGCTTCAGCCCCAGCATTTT. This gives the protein CASSLGPLQPQHF.

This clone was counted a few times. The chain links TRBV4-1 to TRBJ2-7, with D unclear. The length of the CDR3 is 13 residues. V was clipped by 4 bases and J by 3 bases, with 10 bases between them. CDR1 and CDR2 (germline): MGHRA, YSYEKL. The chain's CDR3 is CASSPQYNYEQYF. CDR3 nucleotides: TGCGCCAGCAGCCCGCAATACAACTACGAGCAGTACTTC.

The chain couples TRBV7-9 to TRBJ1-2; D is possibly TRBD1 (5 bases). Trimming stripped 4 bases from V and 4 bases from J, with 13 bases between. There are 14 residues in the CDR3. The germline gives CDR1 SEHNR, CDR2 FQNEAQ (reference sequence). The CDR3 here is CASSSSRDRYGYTF. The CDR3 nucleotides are TGTGCCAGCAGCTCCAGCCGGGACCGCTATGGCTACACCTTC.

CDR3 sequence reads: CAWEEQFF. Here the CDR3 DNA reads TGTGCCTGGGAGGAGCAGTTCTTC. The V gene is TRBV30, the J gene TRBJ2-1; no clear D. Looked up from germline, CDR1 is GTSNPN and CDR2 is SVGIG (reference sequence). The CDR3 covers 8 residues. Trimming removed 5 bases from V and 10 bases from J, with 3 bases in between.

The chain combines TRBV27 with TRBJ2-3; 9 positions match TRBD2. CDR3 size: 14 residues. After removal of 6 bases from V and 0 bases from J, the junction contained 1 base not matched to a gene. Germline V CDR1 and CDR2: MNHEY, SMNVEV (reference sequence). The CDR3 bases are TGTGCCAGCAGCGGACTAGCGAGCACAGATACGCAGTATTTT. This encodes CASSGLASTDTQYF.

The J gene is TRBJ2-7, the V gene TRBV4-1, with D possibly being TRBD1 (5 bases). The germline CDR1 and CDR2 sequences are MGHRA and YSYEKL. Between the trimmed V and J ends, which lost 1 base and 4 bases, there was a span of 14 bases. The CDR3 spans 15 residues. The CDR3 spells CASSQGQPTDYEQYF. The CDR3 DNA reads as TGCGCCAGCAGCCAAGGCCAACCGACAGATTACGAGCAGTACTTC.

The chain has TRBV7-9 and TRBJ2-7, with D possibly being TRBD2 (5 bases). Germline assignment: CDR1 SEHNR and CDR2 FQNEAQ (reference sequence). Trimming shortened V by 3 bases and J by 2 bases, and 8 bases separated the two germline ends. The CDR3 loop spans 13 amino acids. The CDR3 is CASSFGNPYEQYF. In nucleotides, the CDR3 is TGTGCCAGCAGCTTCGGGAATCCCTACGAGCAGTACTTC.

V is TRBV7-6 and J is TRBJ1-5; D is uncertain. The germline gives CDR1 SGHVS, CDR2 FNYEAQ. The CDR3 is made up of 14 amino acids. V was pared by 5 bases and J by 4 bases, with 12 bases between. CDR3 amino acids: CASSAGSGNQPQHF. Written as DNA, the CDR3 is TGTGCCAGCAGCGCCGGATCCGGAAATCAGCCCCAGCATTTT.

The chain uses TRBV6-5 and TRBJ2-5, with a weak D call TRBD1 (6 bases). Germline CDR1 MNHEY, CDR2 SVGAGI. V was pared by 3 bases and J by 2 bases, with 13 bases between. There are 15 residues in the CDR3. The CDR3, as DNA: TGTGCCAGCAGTTATCGGACAGATCTACAAGAGACCCAGTACTTC. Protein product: CASSYRTDLQETQYF.

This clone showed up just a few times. CDR3 protein: CASSMTEDYGYTF. The CDR3 nucleotides are TGTGCCAGCAGCATGACTGAGGACTATGGCTACACCTTC. The chain couples TRBV7-2 to TRBJ1-2; D is unclear. The CDR3 is made up of 13 amino acids. In germline, CDR1 is SGHTA, CDR2 FQGNSA. V was clipped by 5 bases and J by 3 bases, with 10 bases between them. The full variable domain, with the rest looked up from reference TRBV7-2 and TRBJ1-2, is GAGVSQSPSNKVTEKGKDVELRCDPISGHTALYWYRQSLGQGLEFLIYFQGNSAPDKSGLPSDRFSAERTGGSVSTLTIQRTQQEDSAVYLCASSMTEDYGYTFGSGTRLTVV.

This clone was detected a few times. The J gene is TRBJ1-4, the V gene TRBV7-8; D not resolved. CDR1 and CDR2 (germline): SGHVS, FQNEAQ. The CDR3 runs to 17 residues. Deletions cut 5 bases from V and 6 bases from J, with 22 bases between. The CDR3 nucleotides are TGTGCCAGCAGCCTACCAAGCAGATATGGACTTGATGAAAAACTGTTTTTT. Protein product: CASSLPSRYGLDEKLFF.

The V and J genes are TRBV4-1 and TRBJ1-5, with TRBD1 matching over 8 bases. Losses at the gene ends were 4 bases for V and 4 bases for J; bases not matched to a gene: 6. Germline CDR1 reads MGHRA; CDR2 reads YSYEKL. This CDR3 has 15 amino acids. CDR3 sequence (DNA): TGCGCCAGCAGCCTGACAGGGGCGAAAAATCAGCCCCAGCATTTT. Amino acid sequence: CASSLTGAKNQPQHF.

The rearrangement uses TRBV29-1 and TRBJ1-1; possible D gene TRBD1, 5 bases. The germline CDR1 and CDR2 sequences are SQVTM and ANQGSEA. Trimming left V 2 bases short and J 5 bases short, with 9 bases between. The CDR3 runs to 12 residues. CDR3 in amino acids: CSVEQGTTEAFF. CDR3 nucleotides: TGCAGCGTTGAACAGGGAACAACTGAAGCTTTCTTT.

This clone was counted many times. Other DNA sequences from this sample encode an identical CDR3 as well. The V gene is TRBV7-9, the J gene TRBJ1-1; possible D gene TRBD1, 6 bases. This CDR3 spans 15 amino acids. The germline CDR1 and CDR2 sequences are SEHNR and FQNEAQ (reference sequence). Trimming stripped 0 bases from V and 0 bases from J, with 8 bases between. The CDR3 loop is CASSLAQGMNTEAFF. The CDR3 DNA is TGTGCCAGCAGCTTAGCGCAGGGGATGAACACTGAAGCTTTCTTT.

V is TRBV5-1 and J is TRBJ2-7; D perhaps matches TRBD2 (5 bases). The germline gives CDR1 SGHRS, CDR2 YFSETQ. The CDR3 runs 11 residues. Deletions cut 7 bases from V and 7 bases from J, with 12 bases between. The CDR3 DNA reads TGCGCCAGCGGCCCGGCGGGTGAGCAGTACTTC. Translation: CASGPAGEQYF.

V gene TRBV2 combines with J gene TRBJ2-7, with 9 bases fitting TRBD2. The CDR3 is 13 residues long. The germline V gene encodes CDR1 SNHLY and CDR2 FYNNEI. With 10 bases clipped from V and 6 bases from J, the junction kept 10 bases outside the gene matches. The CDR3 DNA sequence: TGTGCCACCGTTACTGGGCGGGGGGGCGAGCAGTACTTC. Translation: CATVTGRGGEQYF.

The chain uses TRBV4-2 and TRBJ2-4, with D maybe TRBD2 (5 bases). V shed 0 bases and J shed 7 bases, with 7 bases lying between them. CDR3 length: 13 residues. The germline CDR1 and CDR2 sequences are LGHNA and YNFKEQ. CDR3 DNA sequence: TGTGCCAGCAGCCAAGACCCGGGGAACATTCAGTACTTC. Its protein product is CASSQDPGNIQYF.

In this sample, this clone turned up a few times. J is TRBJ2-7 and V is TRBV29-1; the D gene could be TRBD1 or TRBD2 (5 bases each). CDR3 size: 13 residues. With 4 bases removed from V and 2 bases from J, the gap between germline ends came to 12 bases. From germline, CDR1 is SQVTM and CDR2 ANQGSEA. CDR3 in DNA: TGCAGCGTTGTTACGGGACCCACCTACGAGCAGTACTTC. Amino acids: CSVVTGPTYEQYF.

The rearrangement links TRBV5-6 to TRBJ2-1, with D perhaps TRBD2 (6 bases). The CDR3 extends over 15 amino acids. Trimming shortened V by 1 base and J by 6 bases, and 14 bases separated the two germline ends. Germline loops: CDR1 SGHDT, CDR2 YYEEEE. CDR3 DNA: TGTGCCAGCAGCTTGTTGGAGGGCCATGTCAATGAGCAGTTCTTC. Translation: CASSLLEGHVNEQFF.

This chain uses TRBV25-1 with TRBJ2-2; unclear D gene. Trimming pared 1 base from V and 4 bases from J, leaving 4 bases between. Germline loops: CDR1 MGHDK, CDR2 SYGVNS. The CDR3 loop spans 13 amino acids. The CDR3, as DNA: TGTGCCAGCAGTGAATCAGGCACCGGGGAGCTGTTTTTT. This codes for CASSESGTGELFF.

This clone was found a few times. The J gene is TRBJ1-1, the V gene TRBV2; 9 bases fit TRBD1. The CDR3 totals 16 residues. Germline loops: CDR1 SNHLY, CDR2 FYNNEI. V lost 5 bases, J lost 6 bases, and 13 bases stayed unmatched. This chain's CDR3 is CASSPRPGTGIPEAFF. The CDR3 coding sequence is TGTGCCAGCAGTCCCCGTCCCGGGACAGGGATCCCTGAAGCTTTCTTT.

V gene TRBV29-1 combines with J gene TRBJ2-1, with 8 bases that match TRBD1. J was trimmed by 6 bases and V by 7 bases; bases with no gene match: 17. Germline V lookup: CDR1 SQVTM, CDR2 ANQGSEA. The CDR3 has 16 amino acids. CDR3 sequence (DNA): TGCAGCGAAAGCCGCGATCTTAAAGGACAGGGCAATGAGCAGTTCTTC. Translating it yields CSESRDLKGQGNEQFF.

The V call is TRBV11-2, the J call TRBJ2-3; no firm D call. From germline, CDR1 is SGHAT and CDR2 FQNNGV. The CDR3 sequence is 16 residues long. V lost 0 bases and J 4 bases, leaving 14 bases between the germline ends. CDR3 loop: CASSLDFASYSDTQYF. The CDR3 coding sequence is TGTGCCAGCAGCTTAGATTTTGCTAGTTACTCAGATACGCAGTATTTT. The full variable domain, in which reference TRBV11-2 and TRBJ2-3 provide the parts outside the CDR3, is EAGVAQSPRYKIIEKRQSVAFWCNPISGHATLYWYQQILGQGPKLLIQFQNNGVVDDSQLPKDRFSAERLKGVDSTLKIQPAKLEDSAVYLCASSLDFASYSDTQYFGPGTRLTVL.

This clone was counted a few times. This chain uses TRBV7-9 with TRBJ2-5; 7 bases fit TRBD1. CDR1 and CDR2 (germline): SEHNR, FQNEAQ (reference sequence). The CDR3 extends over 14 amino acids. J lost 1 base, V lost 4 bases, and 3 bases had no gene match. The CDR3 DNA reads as TGTGCCAGCAGCTACCGGGACAGCCAAGAGACCCAGTACTTC. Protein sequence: CASSYRDSQETQYF.

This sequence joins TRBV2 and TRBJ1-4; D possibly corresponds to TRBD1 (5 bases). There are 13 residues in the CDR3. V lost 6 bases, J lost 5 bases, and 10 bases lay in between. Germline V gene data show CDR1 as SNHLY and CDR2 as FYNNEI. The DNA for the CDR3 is TGTGCCAGCAGCAGGGACCAGAATGAAAAACTGTTTTTT. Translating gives CASSRDQNEKLFF.